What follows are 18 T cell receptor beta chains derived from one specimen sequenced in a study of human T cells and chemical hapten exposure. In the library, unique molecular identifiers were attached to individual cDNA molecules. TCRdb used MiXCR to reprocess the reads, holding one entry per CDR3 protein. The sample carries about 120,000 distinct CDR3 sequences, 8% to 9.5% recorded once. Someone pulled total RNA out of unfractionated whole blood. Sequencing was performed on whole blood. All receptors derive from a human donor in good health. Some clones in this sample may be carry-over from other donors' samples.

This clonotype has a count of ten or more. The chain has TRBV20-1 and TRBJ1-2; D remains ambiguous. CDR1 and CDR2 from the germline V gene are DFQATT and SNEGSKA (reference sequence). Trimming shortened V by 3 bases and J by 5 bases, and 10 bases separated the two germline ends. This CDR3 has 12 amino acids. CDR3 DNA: TGCAGTGCTAGTTCGGGAGGGTATGGCTACACCTTC. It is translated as CSASSGGYGYTF.

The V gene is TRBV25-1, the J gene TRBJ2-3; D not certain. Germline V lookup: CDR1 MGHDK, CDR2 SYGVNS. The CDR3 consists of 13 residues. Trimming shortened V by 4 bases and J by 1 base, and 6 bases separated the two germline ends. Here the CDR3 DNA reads TGTGCCAGCAGTGGCCTGGGCACAGATACGCAGTATTTT. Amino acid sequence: CASSGLGTDTQYF.

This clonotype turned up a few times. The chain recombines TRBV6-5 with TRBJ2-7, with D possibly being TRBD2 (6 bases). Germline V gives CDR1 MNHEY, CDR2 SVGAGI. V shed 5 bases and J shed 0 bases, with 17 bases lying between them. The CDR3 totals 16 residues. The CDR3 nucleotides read TGTGCCAGCAGTACTAGGGTGACGGGACTCTCCTACGAGCAGTACTTC. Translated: CASSTRVTGLSYEQYF.

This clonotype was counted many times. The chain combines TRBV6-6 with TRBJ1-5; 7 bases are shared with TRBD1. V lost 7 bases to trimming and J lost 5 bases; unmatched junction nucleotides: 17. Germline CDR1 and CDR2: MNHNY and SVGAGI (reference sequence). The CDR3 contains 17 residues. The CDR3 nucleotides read TGTGCCAGCATTGAAACGGCCGGGACAGTGATTTATCAGCCCCAGCATTTT. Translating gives CASIETAGTVIYQPQHF.

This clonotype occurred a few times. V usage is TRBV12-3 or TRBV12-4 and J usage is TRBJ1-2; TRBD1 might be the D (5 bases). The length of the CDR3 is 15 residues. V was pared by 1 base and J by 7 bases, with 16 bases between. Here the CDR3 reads CASSLGAGSGLGYTF. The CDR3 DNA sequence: TGTGCCAGCAGTTTAGGGGCGGGCTCGGGGCTTGGCTACACCTTC.

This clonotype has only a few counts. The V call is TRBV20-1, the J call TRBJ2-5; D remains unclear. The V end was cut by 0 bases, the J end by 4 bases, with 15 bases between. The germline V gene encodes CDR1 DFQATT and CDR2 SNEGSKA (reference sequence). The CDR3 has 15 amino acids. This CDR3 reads CSARDRWDEAETQYF. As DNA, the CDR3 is TGCAGTGCTAGAGATCGTTGGGATGAAGCAGAGACCCAGTACTTC.

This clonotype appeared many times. In nucleotides, the CDR3 is TGTGCCAGCAGTTTAGCGGGGGCGCTTGGTCAGCCCCAGCATTTT. This gives the protein CASSLAGALGQPQHF. The rearrangement links TRBV27 to TRBJ1-5, with a weak D call TRBD1 (6 bases). Germline CDR1 reads MNHEY; CDR2 reads SMNVEV (reference sequence). The V gene lost 2 bases and the J gene lost 6 bases, with 14 bases spanning the gap. The CDR3 consists of 15 residues.

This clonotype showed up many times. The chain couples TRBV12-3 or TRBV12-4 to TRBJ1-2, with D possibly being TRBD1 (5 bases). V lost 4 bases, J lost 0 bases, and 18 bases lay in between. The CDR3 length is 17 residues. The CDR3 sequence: CASSSRGARTPNYGYTF. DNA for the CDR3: TGTGCCAGCAGTTCACGGGGCGCCCGGACCCCTAACTATGGCTACACCTTC.

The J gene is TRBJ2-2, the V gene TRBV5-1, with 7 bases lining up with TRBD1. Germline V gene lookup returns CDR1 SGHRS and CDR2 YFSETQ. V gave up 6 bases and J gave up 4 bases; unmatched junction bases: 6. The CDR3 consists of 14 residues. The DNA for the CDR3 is TGCGCCAGCACCACAGGGGCTGGCACCGGGGAGCTGTTTTTT. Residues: CASTTGAGTGELFF.

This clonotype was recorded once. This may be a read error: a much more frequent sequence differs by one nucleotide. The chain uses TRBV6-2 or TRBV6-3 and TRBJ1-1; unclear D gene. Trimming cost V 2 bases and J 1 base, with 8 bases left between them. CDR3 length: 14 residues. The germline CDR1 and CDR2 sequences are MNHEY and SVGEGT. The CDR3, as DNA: TGTGCCAGCAGTTACAGCGCACAGAACACTGAAGCTTTCTTT. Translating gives CASSYSAQNTEAFF.

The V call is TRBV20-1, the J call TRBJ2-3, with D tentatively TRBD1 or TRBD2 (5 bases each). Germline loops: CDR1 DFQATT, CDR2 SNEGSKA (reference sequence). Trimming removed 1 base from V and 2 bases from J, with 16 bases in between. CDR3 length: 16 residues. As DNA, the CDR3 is TGCAGTGCTAGAGGGGACGGATTATTTTTCACAGATACGCAGTATTTT. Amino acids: CSARGDGLFFTDTQYF.

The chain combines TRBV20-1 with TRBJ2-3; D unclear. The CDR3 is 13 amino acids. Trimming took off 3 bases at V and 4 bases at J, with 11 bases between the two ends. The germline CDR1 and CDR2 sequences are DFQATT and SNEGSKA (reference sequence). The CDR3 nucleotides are TGCAGTGCTAGTCGTGACTTCGCAGATACGCAGTATTTT. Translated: CSASRDFADTQYF.

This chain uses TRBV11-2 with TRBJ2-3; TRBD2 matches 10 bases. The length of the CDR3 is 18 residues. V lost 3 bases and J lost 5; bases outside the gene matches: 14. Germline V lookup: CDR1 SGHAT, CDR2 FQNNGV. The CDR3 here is CASSFNGDLAGAVDTQYF. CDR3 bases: TGTGCCAGCAGCTTCAATGGAGACCTAGCGGGAGCGGTAGATACGCAGTATTTT.

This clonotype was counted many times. Written as DNA, the CDR3 is TGTGCCAGCAGCTTGACCAGGGTCAATTCACCCCTCCACTTT. Amino acids: CASSLTRVNSPLHF. The genes are TRBV5-6 and TRBJ1-6, with D perhaps matching TRBD1 (5 bases). The CDR3 loop spans 14 amino acids. The germline gives CDR1 SGHDT, CDR2 YYEEEE. The V end was cut by 1 base, the J end by 7 bases, with 9 bases between.

The DNA for the CDR3 is TGCAGTGCTAGACCCCGGAGTTCCTACGAGCAGTACTTC. This gives the protein CSARPRSSYEQYF. V is TRBV20-1 and J is TRBJ2-7; D gene ambiguous. The CDR3 spans 13 residues. Germline values: CDR1 DFQATT, CDR2 SNEGSKA (reference sequence). Trimming removed 2 bases from V and 1 base from J, with 9 bases in between.

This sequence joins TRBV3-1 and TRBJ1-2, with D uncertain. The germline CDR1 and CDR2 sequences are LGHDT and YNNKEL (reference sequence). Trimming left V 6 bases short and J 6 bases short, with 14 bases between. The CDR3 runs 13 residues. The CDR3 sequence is CASRPDRHNGYTF. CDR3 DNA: TGTGCCAGCAGACCGGACCGGCACAATGGCTACACCTTC. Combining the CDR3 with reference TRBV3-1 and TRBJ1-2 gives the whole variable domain DTAVSQTPKYLVTQMGNDKSIKCEQNLGHDTMYWYKQDSKKFLKIMFSYNNKELIINETVPNRFSPKSPDKAHLNLHINSLELGDSAVYFCASRPDRHNGYTFGSGTRLTVV.

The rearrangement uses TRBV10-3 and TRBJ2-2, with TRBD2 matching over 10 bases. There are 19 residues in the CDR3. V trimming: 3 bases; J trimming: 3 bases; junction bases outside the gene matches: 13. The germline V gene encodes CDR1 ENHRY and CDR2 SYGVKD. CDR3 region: CAISEPLPSSGSDTGELFF. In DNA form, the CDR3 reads TGTGCCATCAGTGAACCCCTACCTTCTAGCGGGAGTGACACCGGGGAGCTGTTTTTT.

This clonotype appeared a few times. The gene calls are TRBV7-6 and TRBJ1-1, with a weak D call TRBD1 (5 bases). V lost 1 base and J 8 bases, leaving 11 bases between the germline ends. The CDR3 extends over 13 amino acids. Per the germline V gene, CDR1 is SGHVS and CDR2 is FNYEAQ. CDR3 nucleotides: TGTGCCAGCAGCTTAGAGGGCCGGGGCGAAGCTTTCTTT. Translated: CASSLEGRGEAFF.